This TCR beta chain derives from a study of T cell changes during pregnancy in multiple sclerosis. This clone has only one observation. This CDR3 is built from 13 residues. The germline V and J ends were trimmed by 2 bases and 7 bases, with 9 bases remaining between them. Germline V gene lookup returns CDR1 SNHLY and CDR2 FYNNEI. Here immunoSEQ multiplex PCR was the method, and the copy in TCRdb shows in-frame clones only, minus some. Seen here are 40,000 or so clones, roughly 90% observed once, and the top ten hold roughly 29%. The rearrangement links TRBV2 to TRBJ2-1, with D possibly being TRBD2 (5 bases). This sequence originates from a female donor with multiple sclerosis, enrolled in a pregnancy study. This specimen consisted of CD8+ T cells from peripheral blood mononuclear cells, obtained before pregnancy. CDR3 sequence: CASSELAGNEQFF. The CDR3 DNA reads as TGTGCCAGCAGTGAACTAGCTGGAAATGAGCAGTTCTTC.